One sample yielded the 16 T cell receptor beta chains listed below, sequenced in a study of T cell responses to AZD1222 COVID-19 vaccine. The data were produced by immunoSEQ multiplex PCR, yet TCRdb's version contains in-frame clones alone and is incomplete. The top ten clones hold roughly 6.2% of a sample with 150,000 to 200,000 clones, roughly 88% of them seen once. Sample: peripheral blood, taken 28 days after the second AZD1222 dose. These receptors all stem from an adult who received the AZD1222 COVID-19 vaccine.

The V gene is TRBV28, the J gene TRBJ2-3; TRBD2 matches at 13 bases. In germline, CDR1 is MDHEN, CDR2 SYDVKM. This CDR3 has 19 residues. V was clipped by 5 bases and J by 5 bases; unmatched bases: 16. CDR3 sequence: CASSRPEGLAGTGGDTQYF. CDR3 DNA sequence: TGTGCCAGCAGTCGCCCAGAGGGACTAGCGGGAACCGGGGGAGATACGCAGTATTTT.

The count of this clone is one. The rearrangement links TRBV27 to TRBJ1-1; D is perhaps TRBD1 (6 bases). Germline assignment: CDR1 MNHEY and CDR2 SMNVEV (reference sequence). V lost 3 bases, J lost 0 bases, and 14 bases lay in between. The CDR3 runs to 16 residues. CDR3 sequence (DNA): TGTGCCAGCAGTTTCGTTCGGGGGGCGTTGAACACTGAAGCTTTCTTT. Its translation is CASSFVRGALNTEAFF.

The chain joins TRBV28 to TRBJ2-5; D remains ambiguous. The CDR3 is 14 amino acids. The ends were cut back, 4 bases at V and 5 bases at J, with 14 bases in the middle. CDR1 and CDR2 (germline): MDHEN, SYDVKM. Written as DNA, the CDR3 is TGTGCCAGCAGTTCCCCCCCGGGTGGGGAGACCCAGTACTTC. Amino acid sequence: CASSSPPGGETQYF.

The CDR3 sequence is CASSQKQSRTDTQYF. The CDR3, as DNA: TGTGCCAGCAGTCAAAAACAGAGCCGCACAGATACGCAGTATTTT. The rearrangement links TRBV6-2 or TRBV6-3 to TRBJ2-3; the D is unclear. The length of the CDR3 is 15 residues. Germline assignment: CDR1 MNHEY and CDR2 SVGEGT. V gave up 5 bases and J gave up 1 base, with 13 bases separating them.

The chain recombines TRBV6-5 with TRBJ1-1; 8 nucleotides match TRBD1. Losses at the gene ends were 4 bases for V and 2 bases for J; bases not matched to a gene: 3. The CDR3 is made up of 14 amino acids. CDR1 and CDR2 from the germline V gene are MNHEY and SVGAGI. As DNA, the CDR3 is TGTGCCAGCAGTTCGGACAGGGCAAACACTGAAGCTTTCTTT. This sequence encodes CASSSDRANTEAFF.

This chain joins TRBV5-1 and TRBJ1-4, with TRBD1 identical over 7 bases. Trimming at V came to 4 bases and at J to 8 bases, leaving 8 bases not matched to a gene. CDR3 length: 14 residues. The germline CDR1 and CDR2 sequences are SGHRS and YFSETQ. This chain's CDR3 is CASSTIPGGEKLFF. DNA for the CDR3: TGCGCCAGCAGCACTATTCCAGGGGGAGAAAAACTGTTTTTT.

This clone was counted a single time. The same CDR3 is also encoded by other DNA sequences in this sample. This chain links TRBV7-9 with TRBJ2-3; D remains unclear. This CDR3 is built from 12 residues. CDR1 is SEHNR and CDR2 is FQNEAQ in the germline V gene (reference sequence). V was pared by 1 base and J by 4 bases, with 3 bases between. The CDR3, as DNA: TGTGCCAGCAGCTTAGACGCAGATACGCAGTATTTT. Protein: CASSLDADTQYF.

This chain joins TRBV28 and TRBJ1-3; D possibly corresponds to TRBD1 (6 bases). Trimming removed 0 bases at V and 2 bases at J, with 11 bases between. Germline V lookup: CDR1 MDHEN, CDR2 SYDVKM. The CDR3 is made up of 16 amino acids. The CDR3: CASSLWGARAGNTIYF. The CDR3 bases are TGTGCCAGCAGTTTATGGGGGGCACGGGCTGGAAACACCATATATTTT.

This clone was observed once. The CDR3 loop reads CASTPSTARSGYTF. DNA for the CDR3: TGTGCCAGCACCCCGTCCACGGCCCGGTCCGGCTACACCTTC. The gene calls are TRBV5-4 and TRBJ1-2; D is unclear. This CDR3 region has 14 residues. V lost 6 bases and J 8 bases, leaving 20 bases between the germline ends. Germline V gene lookup returns CDR1 SGHNT and CDR2 YYREEE (reference sequence).

This rearrangement joins TRBV18 to TRBJ2-1; unclear D gene. Trimming took off 8 bases at V and 7 bases at J, with 21 bases between the two ends. The CDR3 consists of 15 residues. CDR1 and CDR2 (germline): KGHSH, LQKENI. The CDR3 reads CASATPLVFANEQFF. The CDR3 nucleotides read TGTGCCAGCGCCACGCCCCTAGTTTTTGCAAATGAGCAGTTCTTC.

The rearrangement links TRBV6-5 to TRBJ1-2, with TRBD1 matching over 10 bases. The CDR3 is 15 amino acids. Germline V gives CDR1 MNHEY, CDR2 SVGAGI. V shed 5 bases, J shed 5 bases, and the junction held 8 bases outside the gene matches. The CDR3 DNA reads TGTGCCAGCAGTAAATCCGGGACAGGGGTGTATGGCTACACCTTC. Protein sequence: CASSKSGTGVYGYTF.

Turning to this clone: An end of the junction does not agree with germline; a read error may underlie this. V usage is TRBV2 and J usage is TRBJ1-6; TRBD1 matches at 7 bases. Germline loops: CDR1 SNHLY, CDR2 FYNNEI. The CDR3 length is 14 residues. The CDR3 nucleotides read TGTGCCAGCAGTGCCCTTTTGGGGGGGACAGAAAGGGTTTTT. Encoded protein: CASSALLGGTERVF. The whole variable domain, filled in from reference TRBV2 and TRBJ1-6, reads EPEVTQTPSHQVTQMGQEVILRCVPISNHLYFYWYRQILGQKVEFLVSFYNNEISEKSEIFDDQFSVERPDGSNFTLKIRSTKLEDSAMYFCASSALLGGTERVFGNGTRLTVT.

This chain links TRBV4-2 with TRBJ1-2; tentative D call: TRBD1 (5 bases). This CDR3 has 14 residues. CDR1 is LGHNA and CDR2 is YNFKEQ in the germline V gene. The germline V and J ends were trimmed by 0 bases and 7 bases, with 12 bases remaining between them. CDR3 bases: TGTGCCAGCAGCCAAGAGGGGGGGTCTGGTGGCTACACCTTC. Protein sequence: CASSQEGGSGGYTF.

This chain joins TRBV2 and TRBJ2-3; TRBD2 is a possible D gene (6 bases). The CDR3 is made up of 16 amino acids. The germline CDR1 and CDR2 sequences are SNHLY and FYNNEI. V was clipped by 3 bases and J by 3 bases, with 16 bases between them. The CDR3 DNA is TGTGCCAGCAGTGATGGTAGCGGAGACCGAACAGATACGCAGTATTTT. This encodes CASSDGSGDRTDTQYF.

The chain carries TRBV11-1 and TRBJ2-7, with TRBD2 as a possible D gene (6 bases). Germline V gene sequence: CDR1 SGHAT, CDR2 FQDESV (reference sequence). V lost 3 bases to trimming and J lost 4 bases, with 13 bases between them. CDR3 length: 14 residues. CDR3 sequence (DNA): TGTGCCAGCAGCTTGTTTGGAGGGGCTTACGAGCAGTACTTC. Protein sequence: CASSLFGGAYEQYF.

V and J are TRBV7-9 and TRBJ1-2, with 7 positions matching TRBD1. Germline V CDR1 and CDR2: SEHNR, FQNEAQ (reference sequence). The CDR3 length is 13 residues. V was pared by 5 bases and J by 1 base, with 1 base of the junction left unmatched. The CDR3 DNA reads as TGTGCCAGCAGCCGGGACAGTAACTATGGCTACACCTTC. It yields the protein CASSRDSNYGYTF.